This is a list of T cell receptor beta chains from one sample in a study of blood T cells in healthy people across ages. TCRdb used MiXCR to reprocess the 5' RACE reads, holding one entry per CDR3 protein. The sample includes over 1,500,000 distinct CDR3 sequences, roughly 49% of them seen just once. The sample was blood. The receptors were sampled from a middle-aged woman in good health. CDR3s include the opening cysteine and the closing phenylalanine or tryptophan. D genes are given only for firm matches. Rows give clone size only sometimes, using once, few, many, or a class for an expanded clone.

>many|TRBJ1-2|NA|TRBV4-3
CASSQDDRTNYGYTF
TGCGCCAGCAGCCAAGACGACAGGACTAACTATGGCTACACCTTC
>few|TRBJ2-3|NA|TRBV6-6
CASQMDSSIPSVYTQYF
TGTGCCAGCCAGATGGACAGTTCCATCCCCTCGGTATATACGCAGTATTTT
>NA|TRBJ2-4|NA|TRBV20-1
CSARPRLQNIQYF
TGCAGTGCTAGGCCCAGGCTGCAAAACATTCAGTACTTC
>NA|TRBJ2-7|TRBD2|TRBV10-2
CASSELLAGGYYEQYF
TGCGCCAGCAGTGAATTACTGGCGGGGGGATACTACGAGCAGTACTTC
>once|TRBJ2-7|NA|TRBV6-5
CAGSLLPRLDRYEQYF
TGTGCCGGCAGTCTCCTCCCTCGGTTGGATCGCTACGAGCAGTACTTC
>NA|TRBJ2-7|TRBD1|TRBV5-1
CASSLLTGGFYEQYF
TGCGCCAGCAGCTTGCTGACAGGGGGTTTCTACGAGCAGTACTTC
>NA|TRBJ1-2|NA|TRBV5-1
CASSLGDFPYGYTF
TGCGCCAGCAGCTTGGGGGACTTTCCCTATGGCTACACCTTC
>NA|TRBJ2-5|NA|TRBV6-1
CASDGRGAAETQYF
TGTGCCAGCGACGGTCGGGGGGCAGCAGAGACCCAGTACTTC
>NA|TRBJ2-6|NA|TRBV7-2
CASSFTGTSGANVLTF
TGTGCCAGCAGCTTCACTGGAACCTCTGGGGCCAACGTCCTGACTTTC
>few|TRBJ2-7|NA|TRBV12-3/TRBV12-4
CASSLESGPTYEQYF
TGTGCCAGCAGTTTGGAATCCGGACCAACTTACGAGCAGTACTTC
>NA|TRBJ2-5|TRBD2|TRBV6-2/TRBV6-3
CASKRSRFSGVGETQYF
TGTGCCAGCAAAAGGAGTCGCTTTAGCGGGGTTGGTGAGACCCAGTACTTC
>NA|TRBJ2-1|NA|TRBV28
CASSGHRAPGQYNEQFF
TGTGCCAGCAGTGGACACCGGGCCCCCGGTCAATACAATGAGCAGTTCTTC
>NA|TRBJ1-2|TRBD1|TRBV20-1
CSAPRQGRLGYTF
TGCAGTGCTCCTAGACAGGGGAGGCTTGGCTACACCTTC
>NA|TRBJ2-7|NA|TRBV10-3
CAISGQGGYEQYF
TGTGCCATCAGTGGACAGGGAGGTTACGAGCAGTACTTC
>NA|TRBJ1-2|NA|TRBV6-6
CASRYEGINYGYTF
TGTGCCAGCAGATATGAGGGGATTAACTATGGCTACACCTTC
>NA|TRBJ2-4|NA|TRBV7-2
CASSPTGRNIQYF
TGTGCCAGCAGCCCCACGGGGCGCAACATTCAGTACTTC
>NA|TRBJ1-1|TRBD1|TRBV24-1
CATRGSNRDRGTNTEAFF
TGTGCCACCAGAGGCTCCAACCGGGACAGGGGAACCAACACTGAAGCTTTCTTT
>few|TRBJ2-1|TRBD2|TRBV6-1
CASSGRLAGDLYNEQFF
TGTGCCAGCAGTGGCCGTCTAGCGGGAGACCTCTACAATGAGCAGTTCTTC
>few|TRBJ2-2|NA|TRBV7-8
CASSAHGTGELFF
TGTGCCAGCAGCGCCCATGGGACCGGGGAGCTGTTTTTT
>few|TRBJ2-3|TRBD2|TRBV20-1
CSATRTSGVSDTQYF
TGCAGTGCTACCCGGACTAGCGGGGTATCAGATACGCAGTATTTT
>NA|TRBJ2-5|TRBD1|TRBV28
CASSLDRESRETQYF
TGTGCCAGCAGTTTGGACAGGGAGAGTAGGGAGACCCAGTACTTC
>NA|TRBJ2-5|TRBD1|TRBV20-1
CSATTGGRETQYF
TGCAGTGCAACGACAGGGGGCCGGGAGACCCAGTACTTC
>few|TRBJ1-2|NA|TRBV29-1
CSVGARGAEYGYTF
TGCAGCGTTGGGGCCCGGGGGGCCGAGTATGGCTACACCTTC
>NA|TRBJ2-1|TRBD2|TRBV4-2
CASSQQRRGAVEQFF
TGTGCCAGCAGCCAACAGAGGCGGGGGGCGGTTGAGCAGTTCTTC
>NA|TRBJ2-7|TRBD1|TRBV29-1
CSVEGQGTLGAHEQYF
TGCAGCGTTGAAGGACAGGGGACGCTTGGGGCCCACGAGCAGTACTTC
>few|TRBJ2-7|NA|TRBV10-3
CAISVAGREQYF
TGTGCCATCAGTGTCGCAGGGCGCGAGCAGTACTTC
>few|TRBJ2-3|NA|TRBV12-5
CASGGGGVDTQYF
TGTGCTAGTGGGGGGGGAGGAGTCGATACGCAGTATTTT
>NA|TRBJ2-5|TRBD2|TRBV7-2
CASSAGLAGGLQETQYF
TGTGCCAGCAGCGCGGGACTAGCGGGGGGCCTTCAAGAGACCCAGTACTTC
>NA|TRBJ2-7|NA|TRBV6-5
CASSDSIGIIEQYF
TGTGCCAGCAGTGACTCGATCGGCATAATCGAGCAGTACTTC
>NA|TRBJ2-3|NA|TRBV7-2
CASSRGGGARTDTQYF
TGTGCCAGCAGCCGCGGAGGTGGGGCCCGCACAGATACGCAGTATTTT
>NA|TRBJ1-5|TRBD1|TRBV7-9
CASSSTGVQPQHF
TGTGCCAGCAGCTCCACAGGGGTTCAGCCCCAGCATTTT
>few|TRBJ2-4|NA|TRBV6-5
CASTPTALAKNIQYF
TGTGCCAGCACCCCAACGGCGTTAGCCAAAAACATTCAGTACTTC
>NA|TRBJ2-5|NA|TRBV7-9
CASSLTGSRGTQYF
TGTGCCAGCAGCTTGACAGGCTCACGGGGGACCCAGTACTTC
>NA|TRBJ2-6|TRBD1|TRBV20-1
CSARAPGGSGANVLTF
TGCAGTGCTAGAGCACCAGGGGGCTCTGGGGCCAACGTCCTGACTTTC
>few|TRBJ2-5|NA|TRBV4-2
CASSQERLGETQYF
TGTGCCAGCAGCCAAGAAAGGCTAGGGGAGACCCAGTACTTC
>few|TRBJ1-2|NA|TRBV4-3
CASSQDRGLANYGYTF
TGCGCCAGCAGCCAAGATAGAGGTTTGGCTAACTATGGCTACACCTTC